This TCR beta chain was sequenced during a study of cytomegalovirus exposure and HLA in healthy donors. As for the study in general: About 180 million T cells yielded fewer than 120 million unique TCR beta sequences in earlier analysis. Regarding the study as a whole: Another analysis was done later, and it associated 16,951 TCR beta sequences with HLA alleles at 0.05 false discovery rate.

Remarks on this clone: What it binds is unknown.

Amplification used 60 Vbeta primers and 13 Jbeta primers. TCRdb's copy holds only in-frame clones and misses some; the assay was immunoSEQ multiplex PCR. The sample shows about 140,000 clones, more than 60% of them seen only once. V lost 3 bases and J 1 base, leaving 3 bases between the germline ends. The germline V gene encodes CDR1 WNHNN and CDR2 SYGVQD (reference sequence). This CDR3 comprises 12 residues. The specimen sequenced was PBMCs. This rearrangement joins TRBV10-1 to TRBJ1-2, with D unclear. The receptor's source is a female donor in good health and CMV-seronegative. CDR3 DNA: TGCGCCAGCAGTGACAGTAACTATGGCTACACCTTC. As protein: CASSDSNYGYTF.